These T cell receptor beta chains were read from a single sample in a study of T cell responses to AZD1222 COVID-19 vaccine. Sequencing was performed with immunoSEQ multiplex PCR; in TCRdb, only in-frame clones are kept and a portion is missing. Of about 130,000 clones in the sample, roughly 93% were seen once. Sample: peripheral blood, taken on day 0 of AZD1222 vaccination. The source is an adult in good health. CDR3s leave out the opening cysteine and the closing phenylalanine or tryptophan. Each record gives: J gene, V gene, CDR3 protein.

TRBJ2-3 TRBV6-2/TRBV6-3 ASSSPQASTDTQY
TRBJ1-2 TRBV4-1 ASSQAGTANYGYT
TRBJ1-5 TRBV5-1 ASSIRGGEQPQH
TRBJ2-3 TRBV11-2 ASSSQGGPSADTQY
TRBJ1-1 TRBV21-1 ASSNTGACTEAF
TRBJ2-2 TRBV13 ASSSRGAGELF
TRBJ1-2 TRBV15 ATRTPYGYT
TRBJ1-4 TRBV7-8 ASSSQPGGIEKLF
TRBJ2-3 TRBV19 ASSSGVRGTDTQY
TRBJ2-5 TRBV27 ASRRLAGYQETQY
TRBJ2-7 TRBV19 ASSGQVGSYEQY
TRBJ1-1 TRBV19 ASSINPTIEAF
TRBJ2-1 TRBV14 ASSQDEVYPYNEQF
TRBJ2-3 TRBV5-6 ASSLQRLSRAYNTDTQY
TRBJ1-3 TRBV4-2 ASSPNPGRNSGNTIY
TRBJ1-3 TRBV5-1 ASSLEGGGSGNTIY
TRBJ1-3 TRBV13 ASGGPRGGSGNTIY
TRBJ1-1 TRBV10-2 ASRHSRVTEAF
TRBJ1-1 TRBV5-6 ASSLAGWNTEAF
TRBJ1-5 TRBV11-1 ASSLQRNQPQH
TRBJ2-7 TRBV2 ASSGDPDSDYEQY
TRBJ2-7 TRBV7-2 ASSLVLAREQY
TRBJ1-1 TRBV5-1 ASSLEAPPDTEAF
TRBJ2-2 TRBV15 ATSRDRGRTNTGELF
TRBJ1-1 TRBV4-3 ASSPDRVGNTEAF
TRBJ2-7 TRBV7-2 ASSLGVAGAPYEQY
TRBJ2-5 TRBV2 ASTGGPETQY
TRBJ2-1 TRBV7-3 ASSLGPNNEQF
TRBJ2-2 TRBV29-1 SVEAAGGGTGELF